These T cell receptor beta chains were read from a single sample in a study of T cells in Graves' hyperthyroidism and ophthalmopathy. TCRdb itself ran the multiplex PCR reads through MiXCR, one entry per CDR3 protein. Among 500,000 to 650,000 distinct CDR3 sequences, 46% were seen once, and the ten largest hold 44%. The sequenced material came from peripheral blood or thyroid tissue (not recorded which). The source of these receptors is an adult woman with Graves' disease, either hyperthyroidism or ophthalmopathy (not recorded which). Each CDR3 is given without its conserved first and last residue.

j_call | v_call | cdr3_length | cdr3_aa
TRBJ2-2 | TRBV15 | 15 | ATSRDRLAGRTGELF
TRBJ1-2 | TRBV9 | 10 | ASSDQNYGYT
TRBJ1-5 | TRBV19 | 11 | ASSMQVNQPQH
TRBJ1-5 | TRBV12-3/TRBV12-4 | 12 | ASSVTGRGQPQH
TRBJ2-7 | TRBV10-3 | 12 | AISDGQNLYEQY
TRBJ2-7 | TRBV12-3/TRBV12-4 | 12 | ASSPFRTVNEQY
TRBJ1-1 | TRBV2 | 12 | ASSGQGFNTEAF
TRBJ1-6 | TRBV2 | 11 | ASSGDRGSPLH
TRBJ2-5 | TRBV7-2 | 14 | ASSSPGTGPQETQY
TRBJ1-4 | TRBV20-1 | 14 | SASGSRGFANEKLF
TRBJ2-5 | TRBV20-1 | 13 | SATSGTSGQGTQY
TRBJ2-6 | TRBV5-8 | 14 | ASSRKTGSGANVLT
TRBJ1-2 | TRBV20-1 | 14 | SARHFSGTGGDGYT
TRBJ1-2 | TRBV14 | 11 | ASSQEIAIGYT
TRBJ1-4 | TRBV24-1 | 10 | ATSEGSGKLF
TRBJ1-4 | TRBV7-2 | 14 | ASSQNSGSLEGKLF
TRBJ2-7 | TRBV29-1 | 15 | SEAPSPGVGQGNEQY
TRBJ2-5 | TRBV10-3 | 12 | AISASQGLATQY
TRBJ1-5 | TRBV27 | 12 | ASSFLSGNQPQH
TRBJ2-2 | TRBV11-3 | 13 | ASSLRAGNTGELV
TRBJ1-1 | TRBV15 | 10 | ATRVGNTEAF
TRBJ1-2 | TRBV5-1 | 12 | ASSQRQGLHGYT
TRBJ1-1 | TRBV29-1 | 12 | SVEGDGTNTEAF
TRBJ2-7 | TRBV25-1 | 12 | ASSEFGRTYEQY
TRBJ2-1 | TRBV25-1 | 12 | ASSEYKPTSEQF
TRBJ1-2 | TRBV10-2 | 9 | ASSDKDGYT
TRBJ2-5 | TRBV2 | 12 | ASLRGSGLETQY
TRBJ2-7 | TRBV29-1 | 11 | SVEDPVRYEQY
TRBJ2-7 | TRBV29-1 | 11 | SVEDPFSYEQY
TRBJ1-4 | TRBV9 | 12 | ASSRAQGGEKLF
TRBJ1-5 | TRBV12-3/TRBV12-4 | 12 | ASRQEYSNQPQH
TRBJ1-1 | TRBV25-1 | 11 | ASSMGSGTEAF
TRBJ2-1 | TRBV20-1 | 14 | SAGDAQLAGGMEQF
TRBJ2-2 | TRBV7-9 | 13 | ASSSPDRPGGELF
TRBJ2-5 | TRBV11-2 | 14 | ASSSPLGTGTETQY
TRBJ1-1 | TRBV6-6 | 10 | ASSYSGAEAF
TRBJ1-2 | TRBV7-2 | 13 | ASSEMGGGSSGYT
TRBJ2-5 | TRBV6-5 | 12 | ASSEWGEKETQY
TRBJ1-6 | TRBV7-2 | 15 | ASSFASGRTRGMALH
TRBJ2-7 | TRBV29-1 | 10 | SLGQGPYEQY
TRBJ2-2 | TRBV6-2/TRBV6-3 | 13 | ASSYPRRDTGELF
TRBJ1-5 | TRBV12-3/TRBV12-4 | 10 | ASGVGDQPQH